The rows below give T cell receptor beta chains drawn from one sample of a study of T cell changes during pregnancy in multiple sclerosis. Assay: immunoSEQ multiplex PCR; the TCRdb copy retains only in-frame clones and omits some. The data hold tens of thousands of clones, with 90% observed a single time. This sample comprised CD8+ T cells from peripheral blood mononuclear cells, obtained before pregnancy. The receptors shown here come from a female donor with multiple sclerosis, enrolled in a pregnancy study. Both conserved end residues are trimmed from each CDR3. The D gene is left open where the match is weak.

cdr3_aa,d_call,v_call,j_call
ASSPSRRGYGYT,NA,TRBV4-3,TRBJ1-2
ASSQSRTVYGSSYGYT,NA,TRBV16,TRBJ1-2
ASSVVVPGLNTEAF,NA,TRBV9,TRBJ1-1
ASTTWGNTIY,NA,TRBV25-1,TRBJ1-3
ASSLWGPKHMNTEAF,NA,TRBV7-2,TRBJ1-1
ASTYRESYNEQF,NA,TRBV2,TRBJ2-1
SVAPGGARNEQY,NA,TRBV29-1,TRBJ2-7
ASSPTGQWDTEAF,TRBD1,TRBV5-4,TRBJ1-1
ASTLTGAIEAF,TRBD1,TRBV7-9,TRBJ1-1
ASSGSSGVEY,TRBD2,TRBV5-6,TRBJ2-3
ASSQGPLSSMNTEAF,NA,TRBV4-1,TRBJ1-1
ASSQTSYEQY,NA,TRBV5-1,TRBJ2-7
ASFGQVPYGYT,TRBD1,TRBV13,TRBJ1-2
ASSEQGANTEAF,NA,TRBV6-1,TRBJ1-1
AWSVTASGGETQY,TRBD2,TRBV30,TRBJ2-5
ATGQGGEQY,TRBD1,TRBV25-1,TRBJ2-7
SVSGTGDYNEQF,TRBD1,TRBV29-1,TRBJ2-1
ASSEGQRAYEQY,NA,TRBV2,TRBJ2-7
AWSAGSNQPQH,NA,TRBV30,TRBJ1-5
ASSQSLPGSGFLSIGELF,NA,TRBV4-3,TRBJ2-2
ASSLERGSYNEQF,TRBD2,TRBV11-3,TRBJ2-1
ASTVTKIPGTEAF,NA,TRBV6-5,TRBJ1-1
ASSLGGERGYT,NA,TRBV7-2,TRBJ1-2
ASSLAGDVEAF,NA,TRBV7-9,TRBJ1-1
ASSLTGGYVYEQY,TRBD1,TRBV27,TRBJ2-7
SVTGTGLQETQY,TRBD1,TRBV29-1,TRBJ2-5
ASSLGGAHEQY,NA,TRBV5-1,TRBJ2-7
ASSLGQGWYEQY,NA,TRBV11-2,TRBJ2-7
ASSVGDNSSPLH,NA,TRBV9,TRBJ1-6
ASSPQGGFGETQY,TRBD1,TRBV9,TRBJ2-5
ASSSSRGEAF,NA,TRBV7-3,TRBJ1-1
ASSSGTAGRGYT,NA,TRBV7-8,TRBJ1-2
ASSPRRDNEQF,NA,TRBV9,TRBJ2-1
ASSVERDRVFSGNTIY,TRBD1,TRBV9,TRBJ1-3